The present entry profiles one T cell receptor (beta chain) with its context. This record comes from a study of blood T cell repertoires in COVID-19. Study-level background: The samples span acute and convalescent COVID-19 from the United States, Italy and Spain.

Measured with immunoSEQ multiplex PCR; TCRdb has only the in-frame clones, and not every one. The sample includes more than 20,000 clones, about 90% of them seen just once. Trimming removed 5 bases from V and 5 bases from J, with 12 bases in between. From germline, CDR1 is SGHTA and CDR2 FQGTGA. This CDR3 is built from 13 residues. The receptor was derived from a man in his 70s with acute or convalescent COVID-19. Sequencing was carried out using peripheral blood. The gene calls are TRBV7-3 and TRBJ2-5; tentative D call: TRBD1 (5 bases). The CDR3 here is CASSVTVAETQYF. The CDR3 DNA follows: TGTGCCAGCAGCGTGACAGTTGCGGAGACCCAGTACTTC.